The 15 T cell receptor beta chains given below trace back to one sample, sequenced in a study of T-cell reconstitution after alpha-beta-depleted transplantation in children. The TCRbeta library was prepared with unique molecular identifiers. Using its own MiXCR run on the PCR reads, TCRdb lists one record per CDR3 protein. The profile shows approximately 800,000 distinct CDR3 sequences, roughly 15% of them singletons. The source was PBMCs, mostly from graft donor cells, collected 360 days after TCRalphabeta/CD19-depleted stem cell transplant. These receptors all come from a male patient under 18 who had a stem cell transplant for acute lymphoblastic leukemia, so the T cells may come from the graft donor.

Only a few counts were recorded for this clonotype. The CDR3 bases are TGTGCCAGCAGCTTAGTCTACCGGGACAGGGGGTACGAGCAGTACTTC. It yields the protein CASSLVYRDRGYEQYF. The V call is TRBV7-6, the J call TRBJ2-7; 11 bases line up with TRBD1. This CDR3 has 16 amino acids. With V trimmed by 1 base and J by 4 bases, 6 bases remained unmatched. Germline CDR1 SGHVS, CDR2 FNYEAQ. Full variable domain (outside the CDR3, taken from reference TRBV7-6 and TRBJ2-7): GAGVSQSPRYKVTKRGQDVALRCDPISGHVSLYWYRQALGQGPEFLTYFNYEAQQDKSGLPNDRFSAERPEGSISTLTIQRTEQRDSAMYRCASSLVYRDRGYEQYFGPGTRLTVT.

On this clonotype itself: At one of its ends the junction is not consistent with the germline gene, which may arise from a read error. The chain carries TRBV4-2 and TRBJ2-4; TRBD2 matches 10 bases. Germline V gives CDR1 LGHNA, CDR2 YNFKEQ. The CDR3 spans 18 residues. CDR3 in amino acids: CASSQEEGLAGAKNLQYF. The DNA for the CDR3 is TGTGCCAGCAGCCAAGAAGAAGGCCTAGCGGGAGCCAAAAACCTTCAGTACTTC.

This clonotype was counted a few times. V gene TRBV3-1 combines with J gene TRBJ2-2, with D hard to call. This CDR3 has 14 amino acids. Germline CDR1 LGHDT, CDR2 YNNKEL (reference sequence). V gave up 1 base and J gave up 6 bases, with 9 bases separating them. The CDR3 is CASSQGSTPGELFF. CDR3 in DNA: TGTGCCAGCAGCCAAGGGTCCACGCCCGGGGAGCTGTTTTTT.

J is TRBJ2-5 and V is TRBV5-1; TRBD2 aligns across 8 bases. V gave up 5 bases and J gave up 2 bases; unmatched junction bases: 5. In germline, CDR1 is SGHRS, CDR2 YFSETQ. This CDR3 region has 14 residues. The CDR3, as DNA: TGCGCCAGCAGGGCGGGAGGCCTGCAAGAGACCCAGTACTTC. Residues: CASRAGGLQETQYF. Together with reference TRBV5-1 and TRBJ2-5, the CDR3 gives the full variable domain: KAGVTQTPRYLIKTRGQQVTLSCSPISGHRSVSWYQQTPGQGLQFLFEYFSETQRNKGNFPGRFSGRQFSNSRSEMNVSTLELGDSALYLCASRAGGLQETQYFGPGTRLLVL.

The sample holds many counts of this clonotype. The rearrangement links TRBV27 to TRBJ2-3; possible D gene TRBD1, 5 bases. V lost 3 bases to trimming and J lost 4 bases, with 17 bases between them. The CDR3 sequence is 16 residues long. Germline values: CDR1 MNHEY, CDR2 SMNVEV (reference sequence). The CDR3 sequence is CASSLLAGPVADTQYF. DNA of the CDR3: TGTGCCAGCAGTTTGTTAGCAGGGCCGGTGGCAGATACGCAGTATTTT.

This chain uses TRBV6-6 with TRBJ2-7, with D possibly being TRBD1 (6 bases). V shed 6 bases and J shed 6 bases, with 12 bases lying between them. CDR3 length: 12 residues. The germline gives CDR1 MNHNY, CDR2 SVGAGI (reference sequence). CDR3 sequence: CASRPQGSEQYF. The CDR3 nucleotides are TGTGCCAGCAGACCACAGGGTTCCGAGCAGTACTTC.

This clonotype was recorded a few times. This chain connects TRBV14 to TRBJ2-1; TRBD2 agrees at 14 bases. Germline V gene lookup returns CDR1 SGHDN and CDR2 FVKESK. The CDR3 contains 20 residues. V trimming: 1 base; J trimming: 4 bases; junction bases outside the gene matches: 12. CDR3 bases: TGTGCCAGCAGCCAAGGCTTGCGACTAGCGGGAGGGCCGGTATACAATGAGCAGTTCTTC. Encoded protein: CASSQGLRLAGGPVYNEQFF.

This clonotype was seen more than once but under ten times. The chain employs TRBV5-1 and TRBJ1-2; D not resolved. CDR1 SGHRS and CDR2 YFSETQ come from the germline V gene. The CDR3 extends over 15 amino acids. Trimming shortened V by 2 bases and J by 2 bases, and 13 bases separated the two germline ends. The CDR3: CASSLFRTSNYGYTF. In DNA, the CDR3 is TGCGCCAGCAGCTTATTTCGGACCTCCAACTATGGCTACACCTTC.

The chain employs TRBV13 and TRBJ2-1; the match to TRBD2 covers 11 bases. This CDR3 comprises 18 residues. CDR1 PRHDT and CDR2 FYEKMQ come from the germline V gene (reference sequence). V was clipped by 8 bases and J by 0 bases; unmatched bases: 12. This CDR3 reads CASCLGLAGGSSYNEQFF. The CDR3 nucleotides are TGTGCCAGCTGTTTAGGGCTAGCGGGAGGTTCCTCCTACAATGAGCAGTTCTTC. Full variable domain (outside the CDR3, taken from reference TRBV13 and TRBJ2-1): AAGVIQSPRHLIKEKRETATLKCYPIPRHDTVYWYQQGPGQDPQFLISFYEKMQSDKGSIPDRFSAQQFSDYHSELNMSSLELGDSALYFCASCLGLAGGSSYNEQFFGPGTRLTVL.

This clonotype was observed a handful of times. The chain uses TRBV10-3 and TRBJ2-5; D could derive from TRBD1 or TRBD2 (5 bases each). Germline CDR1 and CDR2: ENHRY and SYGVKD. The CDR3 covers 11 residues. The DNA of the CDR3 is TGTGCAACGGGGCTTCAAGAGACCCAGTACTTC. Its protein product is CATGLQETQYF.

This clonotype was counted many times. V and J are TRBV3-1 and TRBJ2-7; 10 nucleotides match TRBD2. V gave up 4 bases and J gave up 7 bases; unmatched junction bases: 1. CDR3 length: 12 amino acids. Germline V gives CDR1 LGHDT, CDR2 YNNKEL (reference sequence). The CDR3 DNA is TGTGCCAGCAGCCCGACTAGCGGGGAGCAGTACTTC. This translates into CASSPTSGEQYF.

This chain uses TRBV18 with TRBJ2-1, with unresolved D. The CDR3 is 16 amino acids. With 2 bases removed from V and 1 base from J, the gap between germline ends came to 12 bases. Germline V gene data show CDR1 as KGHSH and CDR2 as LQKENI. The CDR3 bases are TGTGCCAGCTCACCAACCCTAGTCCCTTCCTACAATGAGCAGTTCTTC. Its translation: CASSPTLVPSYNEQFF.

This clonotype was seen many times. The rearrangement links TRBV20-1 to TRBJ2-1, with unresolved D. CDR1 DFQATT and CDR2 SNEGSKA come from the germline V gene (reference sequence). The V and J ends lost 1 base and 4 bases respectively, with 5 bases between them. The CDR3 runs 12 residues. The CDR3 bases are TGCAGTGCTAGAGTAGGTTACAATGAGCAGTTCTTC. Amino acids: CSARVGYNEQFF.

This clonotype was counted only a few times. V is TRBV12-3 or TRBV12-4 and J is TRBJ2-7, with 9 bases matching TRBD1. The CDR3 sequence is 14 residues long. J was trimmed by 3 bases and V by 5 bases; bases with no gene match: 5. The CDR3 region has the DNA TGTGCCAGCAGTGACAGGGGGTGGAGCTACGAGCAGTACTTC. It yields the protein CASSDRGWSYEQYF.

This clonotype was observed at least ten times. The V call is TRBV11-2, the J call TRBJ2-5; 8 positions match TRBD2. With V trimmed by 7 bases and J by 3 bases, 10 bases remained unmatched. Germline V gene sequence: CDR1 SGHAT, CDR2 FQNNGV. The CDR3 is made up of 15 amino acids. CDR3 nucleotides: TGTGCCAGCACGATAAGCGGGAGTATAGAAGAGACCCAGTACTTC. Amino acids: CASTISGSIEETQYF.